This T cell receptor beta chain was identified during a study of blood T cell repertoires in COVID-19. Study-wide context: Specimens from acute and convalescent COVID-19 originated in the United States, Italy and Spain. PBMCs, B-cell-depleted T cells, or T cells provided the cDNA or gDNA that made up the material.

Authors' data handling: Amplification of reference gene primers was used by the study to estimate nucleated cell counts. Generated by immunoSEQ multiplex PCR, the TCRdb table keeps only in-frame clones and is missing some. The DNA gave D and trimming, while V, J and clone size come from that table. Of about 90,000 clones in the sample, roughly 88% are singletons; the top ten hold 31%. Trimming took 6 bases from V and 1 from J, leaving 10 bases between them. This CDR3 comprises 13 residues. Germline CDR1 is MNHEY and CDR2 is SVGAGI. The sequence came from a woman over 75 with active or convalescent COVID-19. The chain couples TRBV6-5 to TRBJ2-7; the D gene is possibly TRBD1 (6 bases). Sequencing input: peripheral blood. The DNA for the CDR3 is TGTGCCAGCAGCGAGGGGGTTTCCTACGAGCAGTACTTC. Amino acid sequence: CASSEGVSYEQYF.